This T cell receptor (beta chain) was profiled in a study of blood T cell repertoires in COVID-19. In the study overall: The United States, Italy and Spain were the sources of the acute and convalescent COVID-19 samples.

The protocol was immunoSEQ multiplex PCR, while the TCRdb copy is restricted to in-frame clones and leaves out a portion. The data contain about 74,000 clones, about 88% of them singletons. This clone showed up just once. Per the germline V gene, CDR1 is SEHNR and CDR2 is FQNEAQ (reference sequence). The CDR3 loop spans 15 amino acids. V was trimmed by 1 base and J by 6 bases, leaving 15 bases between them. Sequenced: peripheral blood. The sequence was obtained from a human donor in a cohort sampled during active COVID-19. The chain uses TRBV7-9 and TRBJ1-2; D is uncertain. The DNA for the CDR3 is TGTGCCAGCAGCTTAGGGCAGAGGCCCGTTAATGGCTACACCTTC. It translates to CASSLGQRPVNGYTF.